The source of this T cell receptor (beta chain) is a study of beta chain features in type 1 diabetes. All of the isolated RNA was reverse transcribed, so expressed TCRB transcripts were sequenced. The repertoire was sequenced with immunoSEQ multiplex PCR; TCRdb's copy has only in-frame clones and lacks some. The data show 120,000 to 150,000 clones, 48% seen once. In germline, CDR1 is SGHRS, CDR2 YFSETQ. CDR3 size: 12 residues. The V and J ends lost 4 bases and 3 bases respectively, with 6 bases between them. With regard to this clone: Its antigen is currently unknown.

Study-wide results and caveats: VDJ junctions from type 1 diabetes patients carried fewer insertions and larger deletions. In patients and controls equally, PCR might favor templates that are shorter. Shortening of TCRB CDR3s, moderate but significant, appeared in all four CD4+ subsets of Type 1 diabetes patients.

The genes are TRBV5-1 and TRBJ2-3; D call uncertain. Sequencing input: Tregs from blood. This TCR came from a man between 18 and 35 years old in good health. The CDR3 reads CASSARTDTQYF. CDR3 DNA: TGCGCCAGCAGCGCCCGGACAGATACGCAGTATTTT.